The 10 T cell receptor beta chains below all came from one sample that was sequenced in a study of T-cell reconstitution after alpha-beta-depleted transplantation in children. For TCRbeta, the library was prepared with unique molecular identifiers. MiXCR, run by TCRdb on the PCR reads, gives a single entry per CDR3 protein. This sample yields hundreds of thousands of distinct CDR3 sequences, of which around 11% are seen a single time; 2% to 3% belongs to the top ten. The sequenced sample was PBMCs from the stem cell graft donor, obtained from the stem cell graft. The receptors come from a human donor who donated a stem cell graft to a child with acute lymphoblastic leukemia.

This clonotype was seen at least ten times. CDR3 DNA sequence: TGTGCCAGCAGCTACCCACTAGCGGGAGTAGAGCAGTTCTTC. Its protein product is CASSYPLAGVEQFF. The V gene is TRBV7-9, the J gene TRBJ2-1; 11 bases map to TRBD2. The germline V gene has CDR1 SEHNR and CDR2 FQNEAQ (reference sequence). The CDR3 extends over 14 amino acids. V was clipped by 4 bases and J by 10 bases; unmatched bases: 6.

This clonotype has a handful of counts. V is TRBV19 and J is TRBJ1-2, with D possibly being TRBD1 (6 bases). V was shortened by 1 base and J by 8 bases, with 17 bases between the two germline ends. CDR1 and CDR2 from the germline V gene are LNHDA and SQIVND (reference sequence). The CDR3 has 15 residues. The DNA of the CDR3 is TGTGCCAGTAGTATAGCGTCCAGGGGCAGCGGAGGCTACACCTTC. Translation gives CASSIASRGSGGYTF.

This clonotype was found many times. The CDR3 sequence: CASSLSWRASQSNQPQHF. CDR3 coding DNA: TGTGCCAGCAGTTTATCATGGAGGGCCTCTCAGAGCAATCAGCCCCAGCATTTT. The chain uses TRBV27 and TRBJ1-5; no definite D call. CDR1 and CDR2 from the germline V gene are MNHEY and SMNVEV (reference sequence). V was clipped by 0 bases and J by 1 base, with 16 bases between them. CDR3 length: 18 residues.

This clonotype was found many times. The gene calls are TRBV19 and TRBJ2-5; either TRBD1 or TRBD2 may fit D (6 bases each). The CDR3 consists of 17 residues. The V and J ends lost 0 bases and 4 bases respectively, with 18 bases between them. Looked up from germline, CDR1 is LNHDA and CDR2 is SQIVND (reference sequence). CDR3 protein: CASSIDLSPGARETQYF. Here the CDR3 DNA reads TGTGCCAGTAGTATAGATCTATCCCCGGGGGCCCGAGAGACCCAGTACTTC.

This clonotype was recorded at least ten times. The chain joins TRBV5-1 to TRBJ2-3, with TRBD1 as a possible D gene (6 bases). V gave up 4 bases and J gave up 6 bases, with 12 bases separating them. The CDR3 spans 13 residues. Germline CDR1 SGHRS, CDR2 YFSETQ. CDR3 amino acids: CASSILGADTQYF. The CDR3 DNA reads as TGCGCCAGCAGCATTTTGGGGGCGGATACGCAGTATTTT.

This clonotype was picked up many times. V and J are TRBV27 and TRBJ1-4, with a possible D match to TRBD1 (5 bases). Germline CDR1 reads MNHEY; CDR2 reads SMNVEV (reference sequence). V gave up 2 bases and J gave up 5 bases, with 12 bases separating them. The CDR3 is 15 residues long. This chain's CDR3 is CASSLRGVRNEKLFF. CDR3 sequence (DNA): TGTGCCAGCAGTTTACGGGGGGTTAGGAATGAAAAACTGTTTTTT. Filled out from reference TRBV27 and TRBJ1-4, the complete variable domain reads EAQVTQNPRYLITVTGKKLTVTCSQNMNHEYMSWYRQDPGLGLRQIYYSMNVEVTDKGDVPEGYKVSRKEKRNFPLILESPSPNQTSLYFCASSLRGVRNEKLFFGSGTQLSVL.

A note on this clonotype: Being one base from a much bigger clone, this may be a read error. This chain links TRBV7-2 with TRBJ2-7, with D tentatively TRBD1 or TRBD2 (5 bases each). The V gene's germline CDR1 is SGHTA and CDR2 FQGNSA. The CDR3 loop spans 15 amino acids. V lost 5 bases to trimming and J lost 2 bases, with 16 bases between them. CDR3 loop: CASSLHGDVTYEQYF. CDR3 nucleotides: TGTGCCAGCAGCCTACACGGGGACGTAACCTACGAGCAGTACTTC.

This clonotype was counted at least ten times. This chain joins TRBV7-9 and TRBJ2-7, with D unresolved. Germline loops: CDR1 SEHNR, CDR2 FQNEAQ (reference sequence). The germline V and J ends were trimmed by 2 bases and 0 bases, with 8 bases remaining between them. This CDR3 is 14 amino acids long. CDR3: CASSLIPSSYEQYF. DNA of the CDR3: TGTGCCAGCAGCTTAATACCGAGCTCCTACGAGCAGTACTTC.

In the case of this clonotype: A read error may be the cause here, since a much bigger clone is one base away. The CDR3 DNA sequence: TGTGCCAGCAGTCCCTACTCGACAGGGAACGGCAATCAGCCCCAGCATTTT. This sequence encodes CASSPYSTGNGNQPQHF. The rearrangement joins TRBV6-1 to TRBJ1-5; 7 bases map to TRBD1. The CDR3 sequence is 17 residues long. Germline assignment: CDR1 MNHNS and CDR2 SASEGT. Germline trimming cut 5 bases from V and 2 bases from J; bases unmatched to any gene: 12.

This clonotype was recorded at least ten times. The chain joins TRBV10-3 to TRBJ2-6, with D unresolved. V was cut by 0 bases and J by 0 bases, with 9 bases left in between. The CDR3 has 17 amino acids. Germline assignment: CDR1 ENHRY and CDR2 SYGVKD. For the CDR3, the DNA is TGTGCCATCAGTGAGTCGGGGTCGAGCTCTGGGGCCAACGTCCTGACTTTC. This translates into CAISESGSSSGANVLTF.